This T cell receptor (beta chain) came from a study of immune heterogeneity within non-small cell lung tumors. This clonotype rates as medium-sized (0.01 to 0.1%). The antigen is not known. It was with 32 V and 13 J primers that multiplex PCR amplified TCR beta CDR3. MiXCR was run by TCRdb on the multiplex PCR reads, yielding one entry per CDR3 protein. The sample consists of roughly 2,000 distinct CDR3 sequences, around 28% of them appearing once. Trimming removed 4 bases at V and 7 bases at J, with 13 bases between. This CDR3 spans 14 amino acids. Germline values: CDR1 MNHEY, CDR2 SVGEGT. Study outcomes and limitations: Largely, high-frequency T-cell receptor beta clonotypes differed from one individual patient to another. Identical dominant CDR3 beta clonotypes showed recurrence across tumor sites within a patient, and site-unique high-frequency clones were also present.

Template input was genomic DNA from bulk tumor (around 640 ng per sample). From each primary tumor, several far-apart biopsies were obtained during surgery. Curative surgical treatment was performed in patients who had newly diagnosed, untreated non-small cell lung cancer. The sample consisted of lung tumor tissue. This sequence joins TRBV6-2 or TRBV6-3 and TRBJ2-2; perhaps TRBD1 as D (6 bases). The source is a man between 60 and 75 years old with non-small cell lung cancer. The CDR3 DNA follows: TGTGCCAGCAGTTCATACAGGGCTCACGGGGAGCTGTTTTTT. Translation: CASSSYRAHGELFF.